This passage covers 4 T cell receptor beta chains from one sample sequenced in a study of technical replicates of blood from several donors. The repertoire was sequenced with immunoSEQ multiplex PCR; TCRdb's copy has only in-frame clones and lacks some. The table has more than 65,000 clones, approximately 96% seen once. The material sequenced was T cells isolated from PBMCs. All receptors derive from a human donor in good health.

The J gene is TRBJ1-5, the V gene TRBV6-5; the D is unclear. The CDR3 is 13 residues long. V lost 6 bases and J lost 3, with 9 bases in between. Germline V lookup: CDR1 MNHEY, CDR2 SVGAGI. The CDR3 region is CASSLTLNQPQHF. The CDR3 DNA reads TGTGCCAGCAGCCTGACACTCAATCAGCCCCAGCATTTT.

The sample holds one count of this clone. The rearrangement uses TRBV6-5 and TRBJ2-1; D is unresolved. The CDR3 loop spans 12 amino acids. Germline values: CDR1 MNHEY, CDR2 SVGAGI. Trimming removed 2 bases at V and 8 bases at J, with 7 bases between. As DNA, the CDR3 is TGTGCCAGCAGTTACGGGCGTTATGAGCAGTTCTTC. Its protein product is CASSYGRYEQFF.

The chain carries TRBV9 and TRBJ2-3, with 7 bases fitting TRBD1. The germline V gene encodes CDR1 SGDLS and CDR2 YYNGEE. This CDR3 spans 15 amino acids. Trimming took 2 bases from V and 4 from J; bases not matched to a gene: 7. The CDR3: CASSVSGTDSDTQYF. The DNA for the CDR3 is TGTGCCAGCAGCGTTTCCGGGACAGATTCAGATACGCAGTATTTT.

The gene calls are TRBV28 and TRBJ2-1, with TRBD1 identical over 8 bases. This CDR3 has 16 amino acids. Trimming took 5 bases from V and 2 from J; bases not matched to a gene: 8. Germline V gene data show CDR1 as MDHEN and CDR2 as SYDVKM. The DNA of the CDR3 is TGTGCCAGCAGTCGTCCCAGGGGGCCCCCCTACAATGAGCAGTTCTTC. This encodes CASSRPRGPPYNEQFF.